Presented here are 28 T cell receptor beta chains from one specimen sequenced in a study of blood T cell repertoires in COVID-19. Data came from immunoSEQ multiplex PCR; TCRdb stores just in-frame clones and leaves some out. The sample holds 150,000 to 180,000 clones, about 80% seen once. The material sequenced was peripheral blood. The receptors originated from a woman between 55 and 75 years old with acute or convalescent COVID-19.

This clone was counted only a few times. The chain carries TRBV7-4 and TRBJ1-5; a weak D match, TRBD1 (5 bases). V was trimmed by 3 bases and J by 6 bases, leaving 9 bases between them. This CDR3 has 13 amino acids. The germline V gene has CDR1 SGHVT and CDR2 SQSDAQ. In DNA form, the CDR3 reads TGTGCCAGCAGCTTCAGGGCCGCTCAGCCCCAGCATTTT. It specifies CASSFRAAQPQHF.

This rearrangement joins TRBV30 to TRBJ1-1, with TRBD1 matching 8 bases. Trimming took 6 bases from V and 4 from J; bases not matched to a gene: 4. Germline V CDR1 and CDR2: GTSNPN, SVGIG (reference sequence). This CDR3 is built from 12 residues. CDR3 nucleotide sequence: TGTGCCTGCCAAACAGGGGGCACTGAAGCTTTCTTT. Translating it yields CACQTGGTEAFF.

The chain recombines TRBV15 with TRBJ1-5; D call uncertain. In germline, CDR1 is LNHNV, CDR2 YYDKDF (reference sequence). The V gene lost 0 bases and the J gene lost 1 base, with 13 bases spanning the gap. This CDR3 has 17 residues. In DNA, the CDR3 is TGTGCCACCAGCAGAGATCCAGGTAGTTCGAGCAATCAGCCCCAGCATTTT. This translates into CATSRDPGSSSNQPQHF.

The chain has TRBV5-1 and TRBJ2-1; D possibly corresponds to TRBD1 (6 bases). The CDR3 length is 14 residues. Trimming took 0 bases from V and 2 from J, leaving 6 bases between them. Germline V gene sequence: CDR1 SGHRS, CDR2 YFSETQ. CDR3 nucleotides: TGCGCCAGCAGCTTGGAGGGGGCCTACAATGAGCAGTTCTTC. As protein: CASSLEGAYNEQFF.

This chain uses TRBV10-3 with TRBJ1-5; 7 nucleotides align to TRBD1. Trimming cost V 0 bases and J 6 bases; bases outside gene matches: 8. The germline V gene encodes CDR1 ENHRY and CDR2 SYGVKD. The CDR3 totals 16 residues. The CDR3 nucleotides are TGTGCCATCAGTGAGTCAGGGACAGCCCTCCTTCAGCCCCAGCATTTT. It encodes CAISESGTALLQPQHF.

The chain has TRBV10-1 and TRBJ1-5; unclear D gene. V was trimmed by 3 bases and J by 4 bases, leaving 7 bases between them. Germline CDR1 and CDR2: WNHNN and SYGVQD (reference sequence). The CDR3 is made up of 13 amino acids. This CDR3 reads CASSDDGNQPQHF. The CDR3, as DNA: TGCGCCAGCAGTGACGACGGGAATCAGCCCCAGCATTTT.

The J gene is TRBJ1-6, the V gene TRBV27; possible D gene TRBD1, 6 bases. CDR3 size: 14 residues. Germline-derived CDR1 and CDR2 are MNHEY and SMNVEV (reference sequence). Deletions cut 5 bases from V and 6 bases from J, with 11 bases between. CDR3 sequence: CASSQTGSNSPLHF. In nucleotides, the CDR3 is TGTGCCAGCAGTCAGACAGGCAGTAATTCACCCCTCCACTTT.

V gene TRBV27 combines with J gene TRBJ1-1; TRBD1 agrees at 9 bases. The germline CDR1 and CDR2 sequences are MNHEY and SMNVEV (reference sequence). The CDR3 runs to 13 residues. The J segment lost 4 bases and the V segment lost 8 bases, leaving 5 bases of the junction unmatched. The CDR3: CASGQGYGTEAFF. The CDR3 region has the DNA TGTGCCAGCGGACAGGGGTACGGCACTGAAGCTTTCTTT.

The CDR3 spells CASSSTQNSPLHF. DNA of the CDR3: TGTGCCAGCAGCTCGACACAGAATTCACCCCTCCACTTT. This chain uses TRBV7-3 with TRBJ1-6, with D unresolved. Trimming left V 4 bases short and J 7 bases short, with 8 bases between. The CDR3 runs 13 residues. The germline CDR1 and CDR2 sequences are SGHTA and FQGTGA.

V gene TRBV3-1 (or the pseudogene TRBV3-2) combines with J gene TRBJ1-6; the match to TRBD1 covers 9 bases. Germline CDR1 is LGHDT and CDR2 is YNNKEL (reference sequence). V was pared by 1 base and J by 5 bases, with 0 bases of the junction left unmatched. The CDR3 runs to 15 residues. The CDR3 DNA follows: TGTGCCAGCAGCCAAGGGACAGGGGATAATTCACCCCTCCACTTT. Amino acid sequence: CASSQGTGDNSPLHF.

This clone was counted a single time. J is TRBJ1-5 and V is TRBV6-5; 10 bases agree with TRBD1. The CDR3 is made up of 13 amino acids. J was trimmed by 6 bases and V by 10 bases; bases with no gene match: 6. Germline V gene data show CDR1 as MNHEY and CDR2 as SVGAGI. This chain's CDR3 is CATMTGGVQPQHF. The CDR3, as DNA: TGTGCCACCATGACAGGGGGCGTTCAGCCCCAGCATTTT.

The V gene is TRBV14, the J gene TRBJ1-1; 7 bases fit TRBD1. V was clipped by 4 bases and J by 4 bases; unmatched bases: 3. This CDR3 is built from 13 residues. Germline CDR1 reads SGHDN; CDR2 reads FVKESK. CDR3: CASSLTGLTEAFF. The CDR3, as DNA: TGTGCCAGCAGCCTGACAGGGCTCACTGAAGCTTTCTTT. Based on the CDR3 plus reference TRBV14 and TRBJ1-1, the full variable domain is EAGVTQFPSHSVIEKGQTVTLRCDPISGHDNLYWYRRVMGKEIKFLLHFVKESKQDESGMPNNRFLAERTGGTYSTLKVQPAELEDSGVYFCASSLTGLTEAFFGQGTRLTVV.

The genes are TRBV20-1 and TRBJ1-3; unclear D gene. CDR1 is DFQATT, CDR2 SNEGSKA, per germline (reference sequence). The CDR3 has 11 amino acids. The V gene lost 4 bases and the J gene lost 4 bases, with 5 bases spanning the gap. In nucleotides, the CDR3 is TGCAGTGCTATGGAGGGAAACACCATATATTTT. Protein product: CSAMEGNTIYF.

The V and J genes are TRBV6-5 and TRBJ2-5, with D perhaps matching TRBD2 (6 bases). The CDR3 extends over 13 amino acids. The germline V and J ends were trimmed by 6 bases and 13 bases, with 21 bases remaining between them. Germline loops: CDR1 MNHEY, CDR2 SVGAGI. The CDR3 DNA reads as TGTGCCAGCAGCCCCGGGACTCGGACGGCTTCGTACTTC. Translating it yields CASSPGTRTASYF.

This chain links TRBV3-1 (or the pseudogene TRBV3-2) with TRBJ1-4, with D maybe TRBD1 (6 bases). The CDR3 consists of 13 residues. V gave up 1 base and J gave up 6 bases, with 6 bases separating them. Germline lookup yields CDR1 LGHDT and CDR2 YNNKEL (reference sequence). The CDR3 reads CASSQGTDEKLFF. CDR3 in DNA: TGTGCCAGCAGCCAAGGGACAGATGAAAAACTGTTTTTT.

Here the CDR3 reads CASSSRGRGSDEQFF. CDR3 nucleotide sequence: TGTGCCAGCAGCTCCAGGGGGCGGGGCAGCGATGAGCAGTTCTTC. The J gene is TRBJ2-1, the V gene TRBV11-1, with 8 bases lining up with TRBD1. The trim removed 4 bases at V and 8 bases at J, leaving 10 bases unmatched. Germline lookup yields CDR1 SGHAT and CDR2 FQDESV (reference sequence). The CDR3 has 15 amino acids.

V and J are TRBV28 and TRBJ1-1; D might be TRBD1 (5 bases). CDR1 is MDHEN and CDR2 is SYDVKM in the germline V gene. Trimming took 3 bases from V and 7 from J, leaving 12 bases between them. This CDR3 is built from 13 residues. The CDR3 loop is CASSFQGLGEAFF. Written as DNA, the CDR3 is TGTGCCAGCAGTTTTCAGGGTCTGGGTGAAGCTTTCTTT.

The chain recombines TRBV7-8 with TRBJ1-1; 7 bases align to TRBD1. Germline-derived CDR1 and CDR2 are SGHVS and FQNEAQ. V gave up 1 base and J gave up 3 bases; unmatched junction bases: 5. CDR3 length: 15 residues. CDR3: CASSLETGTYTEAFF. DNA of the CDR3: TGTGCCAGCAGCTTAGAGACAGGGACTTACACTGAAGCTTTCTTT.

V is TRBV9 and J is TRBJ2-1; tentative D call: TRBD1 (5 bases). This CDR3 spans 15 amino acids. Germline CDR1 and CDR2: SGDLS and YYNGEE. Trimming pared 4 bases from V and 0 bases from J, leaving 11 bases between. CDR3 nucleotides: TGTGCCAGCAGCAAAGACAGTAGCTCCTACAATGAGCAGTTCTTC. Amino acid sequence: CASSKDSSSYNEQFF.

The J gene is TRBJ1-2, the V gene TRBV25-1, with D perhaps matching TRBD1 (6 bases). The CDR3 loop spans 15 amino acids. Germline CDR1 and CDR2: MGHDK and SYGVNS. V was trimmed by 1 base and J by 0 bases, leaving 9 bases between them. Here the CDR3 reads CASSEWGHPNYGYTF. The CDR3 DNA is TGTGCCAGCAGTGAATGGGGGCATCCTAACTATGGCTACACCTTC.

The V call is TRBV2, the J call TRBJ1-1; D unclear. This CDR3 spans 13 amino acids. V was trimmed by 2 bases and J by 1 base, leaving 5 bases between them. The germline V gene encodes CDR1 SNHLY and CDR2 FYNNEI. This CDR3 reads CASSEPGNTEAFF. The CDR3 nucleotides read TGTGCCAGCAGTGAACCAGGGAACACTGAAGCTTTCTTT.

The table lists this clone with a few counts. The genes are TRBV19 and TRBJ1-5, with 7 bases identical to TRBD1. The CDR3 is 14 residues long. Trimming removed 3 bases from V and 4 bases from J; junction bases left unmatched: 3. Germline V CDR1 and CDR2: LNHDA, SQIVND (reference sequence). The CDR3 reads CASSMPRGNQPQHF. CDR3 coding DNA: TGTGCCAGTAGTATGCCCAGGGGGAATCAGCCCCAGCATTTT.

This chain connects TRBV30 to TRBJ1-2; D uncertain. This CDR3 is built from 12 residues. In germline, CDR1 is GTSNPN, CDR2 SVGIG (reference sequence). V was pared by 1 base and J by 7 bases, with 10 bases between. In DNA, the CDR3 is TGTGCCTGGAGTGACTGGGAGGGTGGCTACACCTTC. Amino acid sequence: CAWSDWEGGYTF.

This clone was counted a single time. The rearrangement joins TRBV4-1 to TRBJ2-1; possible D gene TRBD2, 7 bases. The CDR3 has 17 residues. Trimming took off 4 bases at V and 10 bases at J, with 26 bases between the two ends. In germline, CDR1 is MGHRA, CDR2 YSYEKL. CDR3 coding DNA: TGCGCCAGCAGCCTTTGGGCCCTGCGCGGGGGCCAGGAGGAGCAGTTCTTC. Translation gives CASSLWALRGGQEEQFF.

The V call is TRBV9, the J call TRBJ1-3; the match to TRBD1 covers 7 bases. CDR3 length: 14 residues. The germline V gene encodes CDR1 SGDLS and CDR2 YYNGEE. The J segment lost 4 bases and the V segment lost 2 bases, leaving 3 bases of the junction unmatched. The chain's CDR3 is CASSVTGEGNTIYF. The CDR3 coding sequence is TGTGCCAGCAGCGTCACAGGGGAGGGAAACACCATATATTTT.

The V call is TRBV10-1, the J call TRBJ1-1, with TRBD1 identical over 8 bases. Germline V CDR1 and CDR2: WNHNN, SYGVQD (reference sequence). The CDR3 runs to 13 residues. J lost 6 bases, V lost 4 bases, and 4 bases had no gene match. The DNA of the CDR3 is TGCGCCAGCAGTGGGTCAGGGGGCTCTGAAGCTTTCTTT. It codes for CASSGSGGSEAFF.

This clone was observed a single time. The J gene is TRBJ1-1, the V gene TRBV30; TRBD1 is a possible D gene (6 bases). With 4 bases removed from V and 3 bases from J, the gap between germline ends came to 6 bases. Germline V lookup: CDR1 GTSNPN, CDR2 SVGIG (reference sequence). CDR3 length: 11 amino acids. CDR3 residues: CAWNRDTEAFF. The CDR3 nucleotides read TGTGCCTGGAACAGGGACACTGAAGCTTTCTTT.

This chain uses TRBV6-6 with TRBJ1-5; TRBD1 aligns across 7 bases. The CDR3 extends over 14 amino acids. Germline CDR1 reads MNHNY; CDR2 reads SVGAGI (reference sequence). V lost 8 bases and J lost 2; bases outside the gene matches: 6. The CDR3 here is CASLDRVGNQPQHF. The CDR3 nucleotides are TGTGCCAGCTTAGACAGGGTTGGCAATCAGCCCCAGCATTTT.